A selection of T cell receptor beta chains follows, all from one sample in a study of OX40 agonist ivuxolimab in advanced cancers. Method: immunoSEQ multiplex PCR; TCRdb's copy keeps in-frame clones and lacks some. The sample holds tens of thousands of clones; around 90% are singletons and the top ten take around 0.3%. The sample was CD4+ or CD8+ T cells sorted from blood, taken in a trial of the OX40 agonist ivuxolimab. The receptors derive from an adult with an advanced solid tumor such as melanoma, head and neck, liver or kidney cancer. CDR3s leave out the opening cysteine and the closing phenylalanine or tryptophan. Expanded clones get a size class; other rows say once, few or many, or leave the size out.

J	size	V	CDR3
TRBJ1-1	once	TRBV19	ASSIVKPSQAF
TRBJ2-7	few	TRBV19	ASSISGTGPEQY
TRBJ1-1	.	TRBV5-4	AEGDIENTEAF
TRBJ2-2	.	TRBV19	ASSPPVPNTGELF
TRBJ1-5	.	TRBV27	ASSLAGNNQPQH
TRBJ1-5	.	TRBV5-1	ASSLGGLDQPQH
TRBJ2-3	.	TRBV15	ATSRARLAVGTDTQY
TRBJ2-1	.	TRBV6-1	ASRDRVGAYNEQF
TRBJ1-2	.	TRBV28	ASRSGQGAARGYT
TRBJ2-1	few	TRBV6-6	ASQQPNNEQF
TRBJ2-3	once	TRBV5-5	ASSLQATGGGAGDTQY
TRBJ1-4	.	TRBV2	ASSTGINEKLF
TRBJ2-1	.	TRBV19	ASVNSGEYNEQF
TRBJ1-5	.	TRBV28	ASRQAGGGQPQH
TRBJ2-3	.	TRBV25-1	ASSRNSGTDTQY
TRBJ1-4	.	TRBV6-5	ATKEGLGEKLF
TRBJ1-6	.	TRBV19	ASSINRGEGPLH
TRBJ1-1	.	TRBV7-3	ASSPFENTEAF
TRBJ1-1	.	TRBV7-2	ASSSSQANTEAF
TRBJ2-3	.	TRBV7-8	ASSSGGLNTQY
TRBJ1-1	.	TRBV27	ASSLLAGTGGWTF
TRBJ1-5	.	TRBV19	ASNDRDNQPQH
TRBJ2-3	.	TRBV18	ASSPPMRQYTQY
TRBJ2-1	.	TRBV19	ASSLSSYNEQF
TRBJ1-4	.	TRBV5-1	ASSLASGEKGKLF
TRBJ2-2	.	TRBV7-2	ASSRDVTRTGELF
TRBJ1-4	once	TRBV27	ASSFSTGSNEKLF
TRBJ2-1	.	TRBV5-1	ASSFAGDFHSYNEQF
TRBJ2-7	once	TRBV10-3	AISAVNRETYEQY
TRBJ2-1	once	TRBV14	ASSRGPGQGSLNNEQF
TRBJ2-4	.	TRBV29-1	SVRENLAKNIQY
TRBJ1-5	.	TRBV7-2	ASSPWTGEGVRNQPQH
TRBJ2-2	.	TRBV19	ASSTNRVTGELF
TRBJ2-3	.	TRBV5-1	ASSLAAQGGDTQY
TRBJ1-1	.	TRBV2	ASSRDAEAF
TRBJ1-5	.	TRBV19	ASNGQGAISGQPQH
TRBJ1-1	.	TRBV7-2	ASSLGRLGERHTEAF
TRBJ2-1	.	TRBV2	ASSGLAGQNEQF
TRBJ2-1	.	TRBV6-1	ASSQAQHSPI
TRBJ2-3	.	TRBV7-7	ASSLGLAGDTQY
TRBJ2-3	.	TRBV7-9	ASSSSGGATDTQY
TRBJ2-1	once	TRBV6-6	ASRGVRNEQF
TRBJ2-1	.	TRBV15	ATRLGPGGNNEQF
TRBJ1-5	.	TRBV18	ASSPSRSRNSNQPQH
TRBJ2-2	.	TRBV7-3	ASSPRPGGELF
TRBJ2-7	many	TRBV15	ATSRFSLQY
TRBJ1-2	.	TRBV6-5	ASSEQGVYGYT
TRBJ2-5	.	TRBV25-1	ASSEARPGRETQY
TRBJ2-5	.	TRBV7-7	ASSFGGGETQY
TRBJ2-1	.	TRBV7-6	ASSQRRTASYNEQF
TRBJ2-7	few	TRBV5-4	ASSSNYEQY
TRBJ2-2	.	TRBV7-3	ASSSSRQGGKHTGELF
TRBJ1-2	.	TRBV6-6	AYRDTNYGYT